The sequence of this T cell receptor beta chain was determined in a study of blood T cell repertoires in COVID-19. Study details: COVID-19 samples, acute and convalescent, were from the United States, Italy and Spain.

The data were produced by immunoSEQ multiplex PCR, yet TCRdb's version contains in-frame clones alone and is incomplete. The data contain 210,000 or so clones, 75% to 85% of them seen just once; the ten biggest clones take up about 7%. In germline, CDR1 is SGHTA, CDR2 FQGTGA. CDR3 length equals 15 residues. With 5 bases clipped from V and 3 bases from J, the junction kept 5 bases outside the gene matches. The V gene is TRBV7-3, the J gene TRBJ2-1; 9 nucleotides match TRBD1. The clonotype comes from a woman in her thirties or forties with acute COVID-19. The sample consisted of PBMCs or T cells enriched from blood (not recorded which). CDR3 DNA sequence: TGTGCCAGCAGCGTTACAGGGGGCCTCTACAATGAGCAGTTCTTC. Amino acid sequence: CASSVTGGLYNEQFF.